This T cell receptor (beta chain) was sequenced during a study of T cell responses to AZD1222 COVID-19 vaccine. Regarding the study as a whole: Across spike, vaccine-associated CD4 TCRs were found, dominant at 160-218 and 743-854. Reportedly, nearly half the spike-specific TCRs target unmutated variant regions. Clonal diversity may have been underestimated in mostly white British donors. Repertoires were collected only later (after the peak T cell response had occurred).

Repertoires were generated with immunoSEQ multiplex PCR, while TCRdb's copy carries only in-frame clones and drops some. This table has about 140,000 clones, 90% to 95% appearing once. As to this clone: Its specificity is unknown.

The clonotype originates from an adult in good health. This material consisted of peripheral blood, taken on day 0 of AZD1222 vaccination.

The CDR3 loop is CASSLVVGRAGSEQYF. The CDR3 nucleotides read TGCGCCAGCAGCTTGGTTGTGGGACGAGCGGGCTCCGAGCAGTACTTC. The V and J genes are TRBV5-1 and TRBJ2-7; a possible D gene is TRBD2 (6 bases). In germline, CDR1 is SGHRS, CDR2 YFSETQ. V was trimmed by 0 bases and J by 6 bases, leaving 19 bases between them. The CDR3 runs to 16 residues.